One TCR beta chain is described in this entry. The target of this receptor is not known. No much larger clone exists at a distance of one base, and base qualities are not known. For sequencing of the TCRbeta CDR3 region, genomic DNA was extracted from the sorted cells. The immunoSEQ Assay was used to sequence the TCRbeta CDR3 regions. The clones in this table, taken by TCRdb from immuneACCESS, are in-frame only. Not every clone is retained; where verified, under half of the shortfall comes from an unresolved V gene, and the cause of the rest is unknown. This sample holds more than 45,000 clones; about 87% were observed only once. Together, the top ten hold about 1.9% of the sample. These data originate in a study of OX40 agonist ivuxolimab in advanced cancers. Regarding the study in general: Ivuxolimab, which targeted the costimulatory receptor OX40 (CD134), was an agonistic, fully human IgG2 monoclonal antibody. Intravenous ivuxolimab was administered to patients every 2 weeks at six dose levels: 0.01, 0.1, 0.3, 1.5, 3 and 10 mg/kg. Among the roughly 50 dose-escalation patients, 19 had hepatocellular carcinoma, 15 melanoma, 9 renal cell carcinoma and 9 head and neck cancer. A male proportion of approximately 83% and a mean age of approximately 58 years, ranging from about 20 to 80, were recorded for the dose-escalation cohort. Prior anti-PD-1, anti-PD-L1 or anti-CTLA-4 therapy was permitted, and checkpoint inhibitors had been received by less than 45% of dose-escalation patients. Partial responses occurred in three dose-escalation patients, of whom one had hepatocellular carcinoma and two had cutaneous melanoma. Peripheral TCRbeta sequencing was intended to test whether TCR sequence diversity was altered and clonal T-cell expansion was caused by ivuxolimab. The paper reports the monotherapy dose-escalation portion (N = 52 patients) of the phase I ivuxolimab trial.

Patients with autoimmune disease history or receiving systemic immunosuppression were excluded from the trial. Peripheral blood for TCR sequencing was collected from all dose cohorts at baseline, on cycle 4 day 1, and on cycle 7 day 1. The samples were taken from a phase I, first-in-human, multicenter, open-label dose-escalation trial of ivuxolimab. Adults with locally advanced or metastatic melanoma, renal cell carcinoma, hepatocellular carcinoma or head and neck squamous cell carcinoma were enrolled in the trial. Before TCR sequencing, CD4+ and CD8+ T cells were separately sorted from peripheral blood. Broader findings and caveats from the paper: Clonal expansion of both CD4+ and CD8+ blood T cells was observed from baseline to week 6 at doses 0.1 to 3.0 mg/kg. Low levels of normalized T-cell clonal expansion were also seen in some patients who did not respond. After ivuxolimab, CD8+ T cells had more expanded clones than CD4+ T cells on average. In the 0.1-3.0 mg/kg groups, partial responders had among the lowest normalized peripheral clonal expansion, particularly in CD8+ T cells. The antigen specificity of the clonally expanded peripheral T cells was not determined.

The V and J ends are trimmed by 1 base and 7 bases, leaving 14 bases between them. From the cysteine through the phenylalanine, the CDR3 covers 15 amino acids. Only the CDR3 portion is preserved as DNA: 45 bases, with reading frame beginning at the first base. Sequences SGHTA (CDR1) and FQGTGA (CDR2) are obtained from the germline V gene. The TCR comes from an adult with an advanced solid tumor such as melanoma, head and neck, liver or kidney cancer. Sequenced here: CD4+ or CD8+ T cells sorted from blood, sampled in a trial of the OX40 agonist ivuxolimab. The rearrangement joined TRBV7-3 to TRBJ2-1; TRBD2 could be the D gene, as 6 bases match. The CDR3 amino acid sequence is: CASSLILAVWNEQFF. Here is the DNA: TGTGCCAGCAGCTTAATACTAGCAGTCTGGAATGAGCAGTTCTTC.